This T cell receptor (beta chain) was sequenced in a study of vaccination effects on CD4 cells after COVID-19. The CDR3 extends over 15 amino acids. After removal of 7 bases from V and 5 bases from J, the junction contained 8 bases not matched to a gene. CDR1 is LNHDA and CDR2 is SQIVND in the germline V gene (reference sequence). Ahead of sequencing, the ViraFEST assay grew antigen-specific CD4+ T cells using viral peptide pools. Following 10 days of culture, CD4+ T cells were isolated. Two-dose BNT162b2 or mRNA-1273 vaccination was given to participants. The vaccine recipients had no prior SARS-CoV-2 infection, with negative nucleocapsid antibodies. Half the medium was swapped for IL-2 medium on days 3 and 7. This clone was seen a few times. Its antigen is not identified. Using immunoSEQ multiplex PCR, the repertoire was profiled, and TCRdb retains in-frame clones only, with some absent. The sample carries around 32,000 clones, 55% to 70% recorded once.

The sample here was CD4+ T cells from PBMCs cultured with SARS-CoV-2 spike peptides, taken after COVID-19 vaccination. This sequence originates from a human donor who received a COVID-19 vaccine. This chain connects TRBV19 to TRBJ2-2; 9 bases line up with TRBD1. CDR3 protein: CASTPTGGSTGELFF. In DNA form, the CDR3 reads TGTGCCAGTACGCCAACAGGGGGCTCGACCGGGGAGCTGTTTTTT.